Detailed here is one TCR beta chain. What it binds is unknown. TRB rearrangements were amplified by touch-down multiplex PCR with mixed TRB-A/B primers. No DNA is given; TCRdb re-called the multiplex PCR reads and lists each CDR3 protein once. This listing includes several thousand distinct CDR3 sequences. This sample stems from a study of T cell clusters in autoimmune cytopenias. General study points: Compared with active autoimmune hepatitis patients, healthy donors showed 2.5 to 3-fold more exclusive TRB clusters. TRB repertoire shifts in secondary cytopenia and chronic lymphocytic leukemia mostly reflected lymphoma, not autoimmunity.

Germline V CDR1 and CDR2: LNHDA, SQIVND (reference sequence). The CDR3 contains 13 residues. TRB was amplified from about 250 ng of peripheral blood genomic DNA per sample. The sample also formed part of further work on T cell repertoires in aging, cancer and after chemotherapy.

J is TRBJ1-1 and V is TRBV19; TCRdb names TRBD1, which stays unverified in the absence of DNA. The sample consisted of peripheral blood. The source of this sequence is a human donor in good health. The CDR3 loop is CASSRDRNTEAFF.